This TCR beta chain is from a study of T-cell reconstitution after alpha-beta-depleted transplantation in children. Study outcomes and limitations: It was reported that alpha-beta T cells came from several hundred expanded graft clones (about two months after transplant). After one year, T-cell counts and TCRbeta diversity mostly came from new T cells.

This CDR3 has 15 amino acids. With 3 bases removed from V and 3 bases from J, the gap between germline ends came to 18 bases. Germline V CDR1 and CDR2: DFQATT, SNEGSKA (reference sequence). This clonotype was observed at least ten times. Its antigen is as yet unknown. TCRbeta library construction was performed incorporating unique molecular identifiers. TCRdb recomputed calls from the PCR reads with MiXCR, one row per CDR3 protein. The table has 300,000 to 400,000 distinct CDR3 sequences, about a sixth seen once. The chain carries TRBV20-1 and TRBJ2-7, with a tentative D call TRBD2 (5 bases). The sequencing used PBMCs, mostly from graft donor cells, collected 360 days after TCRalphabeta/CD19-depleted stem cell transplant. The clonotype originates from a male patient under 10 years old who had a stem cell transplant for acute lymphoblastic leukemia, so the T cells may come from the graft donor. The CDR3, as DNA: TGCAGTGCTAGGGGGTTGGGAGCCGGGGACTACGAGCAGTACTTC. Translating it yields CSARGLGAGDYEQYF.